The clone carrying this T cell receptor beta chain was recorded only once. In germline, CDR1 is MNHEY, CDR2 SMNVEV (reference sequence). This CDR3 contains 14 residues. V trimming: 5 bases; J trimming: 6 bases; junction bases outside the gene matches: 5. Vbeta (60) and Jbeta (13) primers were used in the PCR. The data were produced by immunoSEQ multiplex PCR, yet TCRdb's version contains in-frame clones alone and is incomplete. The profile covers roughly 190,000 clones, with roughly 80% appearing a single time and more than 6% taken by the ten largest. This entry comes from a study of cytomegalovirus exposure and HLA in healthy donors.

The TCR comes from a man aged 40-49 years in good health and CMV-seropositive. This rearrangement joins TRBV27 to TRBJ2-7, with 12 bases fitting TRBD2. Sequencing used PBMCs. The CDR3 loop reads CASSDGLAGLEQYF. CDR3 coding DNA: TGTGCCAGCAGTGACGGACTAGCGGGGCTCGAGCAGTACTTC.